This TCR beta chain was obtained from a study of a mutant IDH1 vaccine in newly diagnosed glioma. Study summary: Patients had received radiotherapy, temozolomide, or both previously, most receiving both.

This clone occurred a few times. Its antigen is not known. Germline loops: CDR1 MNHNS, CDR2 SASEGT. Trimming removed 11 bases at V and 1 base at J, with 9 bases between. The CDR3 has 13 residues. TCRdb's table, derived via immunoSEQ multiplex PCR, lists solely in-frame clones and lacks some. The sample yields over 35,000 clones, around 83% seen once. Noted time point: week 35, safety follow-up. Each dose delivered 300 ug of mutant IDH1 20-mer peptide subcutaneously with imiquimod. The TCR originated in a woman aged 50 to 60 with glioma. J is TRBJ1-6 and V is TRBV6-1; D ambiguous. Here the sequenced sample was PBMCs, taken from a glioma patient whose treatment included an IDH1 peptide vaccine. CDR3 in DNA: TGTGCCCTGGGAGAGTCCTATAATTCACCCCTCCACTTT. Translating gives CALGESYNSPLHF.